This T cell receptor (beta chain) was captured by sequencing in a study of shared clonotypes between healthy human individuals. With regard to this clone: Its target is unknown.

Findings and caveats of the study: Among non-shared clonotypes, generation probabilities were lower than among those shared by all four donors. Clonotype sharing among donors, it was expected, would be affected by sequencing depth.

Trimming removed 4 bases at V and 0 bases at J, with 17 bases between. The CDR3 has 18 amino acids. CDR1 and CDR2 (germline): SGDLS, YYNGEE. TCRdb's copy holds only in-frame clones and misses some; the assay was immunoSEQ multiplex PCR. The sample shows some 1.5 million clones, under 99% of them seen only once. The sequence was collected from a man aged 30-40 years in good health. The chain combines TRBV9 with TRBJ2-6; D is perhaps TRBD1 (6 bases). Sequenced: naive CD4+ T cells sorted from blood. Sample subset: CD45RA+ positively selected. The CDR3 reads CASSPRYRETSGANVLTF. The CDR3 nucleotides are TGTGCCAGCAGCCCCCGATACAGGGAAACCTCTGGGGCCAACGTCCTGACTTTC.